Each of the 30 T cell receptor beta chains below was sequenced from the same sample in a study of blood T cells in healthy people across ages. Primers used in a second PCR of about 6 to 12 cycles were a sample-barcoded 5' primer and a J-beta primer mix. TCRdb used MiXCR to reprocess the 5' RACE reads, holding one entry per CDR3 protein. The sample comprises 870,000 or so distinct CDR3 sequences, around 26% of which are singletons, and 17% rests with the top ten. Sequencing used blood. These receptors all stem from a woman of 80 years or more in good health.

Points on this clonotype: A much bigger clone sits one base away, suggesting this may be a read error. This rearrangement joins TRBV4-3 to TRBJ2-5, with 9 bases fitting TRBD1. Per the germline V gene, CDR1 is LGHNA and CDR2 is YSLEER. V shed 3 bases, J shed 11 bases, and the junction held 13 bases outside the gene matches. The CDR3 has 15 residues. This CDR3 reads CASSQAGTGRQEQYF. CDR3 nucleotides: TGCGCCAGCAGCCAGGCCGGGACAGGGAGGCAGGAGCAGTACTTC.

The table lists this clonotype with many counts. The chain combines TRBV7-9 with TRBJ2-3; D assignment may be TRBD1 or TRBD2 (6 bases each). V lost 8 bases and J lost 2, with 17 bases in between. This CDR3 region has 15 residues. Germline CDR1 reads SEHNR; CDR2 reads FQNEAQ (reference sequence). The CDR3 region is CASSFSGAATDTQYF. CDR3 nucleotides: TGTGCCAGCTCTTTCTCGGGGGCCGCCACAGATACGCAGTATTTT.

Comments on this clonotype: A clone one base away is much larger, so this may be a read error. The chain employs TRBV7-2 and TRBJ2-5; 10 nucleotides align to TRBD2. The DNA end is more similar to TRBJ2-1, so the J call may be wrong. The CDR3 covers 14 residues. Germline CDR1 reads SGHTA; CDR2 reads FQGNSA. CDR3 bases: TGTGCCAGCAGAGGACCAGCGGGGGGGGAGACCCAGTTCTTC. Translation gives CASRGPAGGETQFF.

Regarding this clonotype: The junction shows a germline mismatch at one end, possibly a read error. This chain uses TRBV6-2 or TRBV6-3 with TRBJ2-2; weak D call: TRBD1 (5 bases). The CDR3 runs 15 residues. The germline gives CDR1 MNHEY, CDR2 SVGEGT. The CDR3 DNA is TGTGCCAGCGGTTACAAGCAGGGCTACACCGGGGAGCTGTTTTTT. Translating gives CASGYKQGYTGELFF.

This clonotype has at least ten counts. As DNA, the CDR3 is TGTGCCAGCAGCCCTCTCACAGGGAGGGGGTCCTCTGGGGCCAACGTCCTGACTTTC. It encodes CASSPLTGRGSSGANVLTF. V is TRBV12-3 or TRBV12-4 and J is TRBJ2-6; perhaps TRBD2 as D (7 bases). The CDR3 is made up of 19 amino acids. V gave up 6 bases and J gave up 0 bases, with 21 bases separating them.

This clonotype was observed at least ten times. This chain connects TRBV7-2 to TRBJ2-1, with unresolved D. V lost 5 bases and J 10 bases, leaving 12 bases between the germline ends. CDR3 length: 12 residues. Germline assignment: CDR1 SGHTA and CDR2 FQGNSA. The DNA of the CDR3 is TGTGCCAGCAGCACCCTTGGCGCAGAGCAGTTCTTC. It specifies CASSTLGAEQFF.

The V gene is TRBV29-1, the J gene TRBJ2-3; D is possibly TRBD2 (6 bases). CDR3 length: 15 residues. The germline V and J ends were trimmed by 0 bases and 10 bases, with 20 bases remaining between them. Germline V lookup: CDR1 SQVTM, CDR2 ANQGSEA. The CDR3 nucleotides read TGCAGCGTTGAAGAGGGGGGAATTGGAACAGGTGCGCAGTATTTT. Protein product: CSVEEGGIGTGAQYF.

Many counts were recorded for this clonotype. The J gene is TRBJ2-3, the V gene TRBV7-2; 9 bases map to TRBD1. The germline CDR1 and CDR2 sequences are SGHTA and FQGNSA. V gave up 5 bases and J gave up 4 bases; unmatched junction bases: 4. The CDR3 runs 14 residues. The CDR3 nucleotides are TGTGCCAGCAGCCTACAGGGGGCCCCAGATACGCAGTATTTT. It codes for CASSLQGAPDTQYF. The entire variable domain, with the rest obtained from reference TRBV7-2 and TRBJ2-3, is as follows: GAGVSQSPSNKVTEKGKDVELRCDPISGHTALYWYRQSLGQGLEFLIYFQGNSAPDKSGLPSDRFSAERTGGSVSTLTIQRTQQEDSAVYLCASSLQGAPDTQYFGPGTRLTVL.

This clonotype was recorded many times. V gene TRBV29-1 combines with J gene TRBJ1-6, with 9 bases fitting TRBD1. The CDR3 is made up of 13 amino acids. V shed 6 bases, J shed 7 bases, and the junction held 4 bases outside the gene matches. CDR1 SQVTM and CDR2 ANQGSEA come from the germline V gene. The CDR3 spells CSVRDRDNSPLHF. DNA of the CDR3: TGCAGCGTCCGGGACAGGGACAATTCACCCCTCCACTTT.

This clonotype was seen at least ten times. This rearrangement joins TRBV20-1 to TRBJ2-1; D is unclear. Germline loops: CDR1 DFQATT, CDR2 SNEGSKA (reference sequence). This CDR3 has 14 residues. Trimming cost V 0 bases and J 9 bases, with 15 bases left between them. The CDR3 bases are TGCAGTGCTAGAGAGGATAGTGGGGTGGGTGAGCAGTTCTTC. As protein: CSAREDSGVGEQFF.

The V and J genes are TRBV7-9 and TRBJ1-1; unclear D gene. CDR3 length: 15 residues. V gave up 5 bases and J gave up 3 bases, with 16 bases separating them. CDR1 SEHNR and CDR2 FQNEAQ come from the germline V gene (reference sequence). The CDR3 protein is CASSPDTGFYTEAFF. The CDR3 DNA reads TGTGCCAGCAGCCCAGATACGGGGTTTTACACTGAAGCTTTCTTT. The whole variable domain, remainder taken from reference TRBV7-9 and TRBJ1-1, is DTGVSQNPRHKITKRGQNVTFRCDPISEHNRLYWYRQTLGQGPEFLTYFQNEAQLEKSRLLSDRFSAERPKGSFSTLEIQRTEQGDSAMYLCASSPDTGFYTEAFFGQGTRLTVV.

This clonotype occurred a few times. V and J are TRBV7-9 and TRBJ1-2, with a possible D match to TRBD1 (5 bases). Looked up from germline, CDR1 is SEHNR and CDR2 is FQNEAQ (reference sequence). The CDR3 length is 15 residues. V was clipped by 5 bases and J by 6 bases, with 19 bases between them. The CDR3 reads CASSPIAPTENGYTF. The CDR3 region has the DNA TGTGCCAGCAGCCCCATTGCCCCGACAGAAAATGGCTACACCTTC.

This clonotype was counted ten times or more. The V and J genes are TRBV20-1 and TRBJ2-5; no reliable D call. The CDR3 is 13 residues long. Germline CDR1 is DFQATT and CDR2 is SNEGSKA (reference sequence). Deletions cut 7 bases from V and 5 bases from J, with 17 bases between. The DNA for the CDR3 is TGCAGTGTCGACGACGGGCTCCGGGAGACCCAGTACTTC. This encodes CSVDDGLRETQYF.

V is TRBV14 and J is TRBJ2-3; D is undetermined. Germline values: CDR1 SGHDN, CDR2 FVKESK. The length of the CDR3 is 12 residues. V lost 1 base to trimming and J lost 10 bases, with 9 bases between them. The CDR3 DNA follows: TGTGCCAGCAGCCAAGGAGCGAGGCCGCAGTATTTT. Amino acid sequence: CASSQGARPQYF. Combining the CDR3 with reference TRBV14 and TRBJ2-3 gives the whole variable domain EAGVTQFPSHSVIEKGQTVTLRCDPISGHDNLYWYRRVMGKEIKFLLHFVKESKQDESGMPNNRFLAERTGGTYSTLKVQPAELEDSGVYFCASSQGARPQYFGPGTRLTVL.

This clonotype was seen many times. This chain connects TRBV20-1 to TRBJ2-3; the D gene is possibly TRBD1 (5 bases). CDR1 DFQATT and CDR2 SNEGSKA come from the germline V gene (reference sequence). The CDR3 contains 12 residues. The V end lost 6 bases, the J end lost 0 bases, and 7 bases lay between the germline ends. CDR3 bases: TGCAGTGCCCCAGGGAGCACAGATACGCAGTATTTT. Protein product: CSAPGSTDTQYF.

The chain combines TRBV20-1 with TRBJ1-5; tentatively, D is TRBD1 (6 bases). The germline V gene has CDR1 DFQATT and CDR2 SNEGSKA (reference sequence). The germline V and J ends were trimmed by 3 bases and 3 bases, with 24 bases remaining between them. This CDR3 spans 18 amino acids. The CDR3 spells CSASTSNRETRNNQPQHF. CDR3 DNA: TGCAGTGCTAGTACGAGTAACAGGGAGACGAGGAACAATCAGCCCCAGCATTTT.

The V gene is TRBV6-2 or TRBV6-3, the J gene TRBJ1-5; possible D gene TRBD1, 6 bases. Looked up from germline, CDR1 is MNHEY and CDR2 is SVGEGT. With 4 bases removed from V and 3 bases from J, the gap between germline ends came to 13 bases. This CDR3 is built from 15 residues. For the CDR3, the DNA is TGTGCCAGCAGTTCGATGACAGGCCCCAATCAGCCCCAGCATTTT. Amino acid sequence: CASSSMTGPNQPQHF.

This clonotype was counted a single time. This chain connects TRBV12-3 or TRBV12-4 to TRBJ2-1, with a tentative D call TRBD2 (5 bases). CDR3 length: 15 residues. V was cut by 6 bases and J by 10 bases, with 22 bases left in between. The CDR3 DNA follows: TGTGCCAGCAGGATGGGAGACCTTTTGGGTTACGAGCAGTTCTTC. The encoded protein is CASRMGDLLGYEQFF.

For this clonotype: A much larger clone is a single base away; this may be a read error. The rearrangement joins TRBV20-1 to TRBJ2-5; 9 bases align to TRBD1. The CDR3 is made up of 13 amino acids. Trimming removed 7 bases from V and 6 bases from J; junction bases left unmatched: 9. Germline CDR1 is DFQATT and CDR2 is SNEGSKA (reference sequence). The CDR3 reads CSVTGTGRQTQYF. In DNA form, the CDR3 reads TGCAGTGTTACCGGGACAGGGAGACAGACCCAGTACTTC.

Many counts were recorded for this clonotype. CDR3 sequence (DNA): TGTGCCAGCAGCCAGGGGTCAGCCACAGATACGCAGTATTTT. Residues: CASSQGSATDTQYF. This chain links TRBV3-1 with TRBJ2-3; D call uncertain. Trimming shortened V by 3 bases and J by 2 bases, and 9 bases separated the two germline ends. This CDR3 has 14 residues. In germline, CDR1 is LGHDT, CDR2 YNNKEL (reference sequence).

In the case of this clonotype: The junction departs from the called germline gene at one end, perhaps through a read error. J is TRBJ1-2 and V is TRBV7-2, with no clear D. This CDR3 spans 12 amino acids. CDR1 and CDR2 (germline): SGHTA, FQGNSA. The CDR3 bases are TGTGCCTGCAGCTTAAGTGGGTATGGCTACACCTTC. The encoded protein is CACSLSGYGYTF. Looking up the rest from reference TRBV7-2 and TRBJ1-2 gives the full variable domain: GAGVSQSPSNKVTEKGKDVELRCDPISGHTALYWYRQSLGQGLEFLIYFQGNSAPDKSGLPSDRFSAERTGGSVSTLTIQRTQQEDSAVYLCACSLSGYGYTFGSGTRLTVV.

The V and J genes are TRBV7-2 and TRBJ1-5; tentatively, D is TRBD1 (5 bases). V was clipped by 1 base and J by 5 bases, with 15 bases between them. Germline V gives CDR1 SGHTA, CDR2 FQGNSA. This CDR3 is built from 16 residues. The DNA for the CDR3 is TGTGCCAGCAGCTTAGGAGGGATCCAGGGACATCAGCCCCAGCATTTT. Translated: CASSLGGIQGHQPQHF. The full variable domain, completed using reference TRBV7-2 and TRBJ1-5, is GAGVSQSPSNKVTEKGKDVELRCDPISGHTALYWYRQSLGQGLEFLIYFQGNSAPDKSGLPSDRFSAERTGGSVSTLTIQRTQQEDSAVYLCASSLGGIQGHQPQHFGDGTRLSIL.

Ten or more counts support this clonotype. An end of the junction does not agree with germline; a read error may underlie this. The chain is built from TRBV12-3 or TRBV12-4 and TRBJ1-5, with D hard to call. This CDR3 has 14 amino acids. The DNA for the CDR3 is TGTGCCAGCAGCTTAGCGGGATCCAATCAGCCCCAGCATTTT. It codes for CASSLAGSNQPQHF.

There are a few counts of this clonotype. Mismatch with germline at one junction end may stem from a read error. This CDR3 is CASSPGTSTLYQEAQYF. The CDR3 DNA reads TGTGCCAGCAGCCCCGGCACGTCGACCCTTTACCAAGAGGCCCAGTACTTC. The chain carries TRBV11-3 and TRBJ2-5, with no clear D. This CDR3 region has 17 residues. Germline lookup yields CDR1 SGHNT and CDR2 YENEEA.

Concerning this clonotype: A much larger clone sits a single nucleotide away, making a read error possible. This chain links TRBV24-1 with TRBJ1-2; tentative D call: TRBD1 (5 bases). The CDR3 has 15 amino acids. Germline values: CDR1 KGHDR, CDR2 SFDVKD. The CDR3, as DNA: TGTGCCGCCAGTGACAACGACAGCGATGGCTATGGCTACACCTTC. Protein: CAASDNDSDGYGYTF.

This chain links TRBV7-8 with TRBJ2-6; a weak D match, TRBD1 (6 bases). V was trimmed by 5 bases and J by 0 bases, leaving 20 bases between them. Germline CDR1 SGHVS, CDR2 FQNEAQ. This CDR3 spans 19 amino acids. CDR3 sequence: CASSDPDSYPNSGANVLTF. CDR3 bases: TGTGCCAGCAGCGACCCGGACAGCTACCCAAACTCTGGGGCCAACGTCCTGACTTTC.

This clonotype came up once. The rearrangement uses TRBV12-2 and TRBJ1-2. TRBV12-2 is described as a pseudogene. CDR3 length equals 15 residues. This CDR3 is CASRLGTHSNYGYTF. The CDR3 bases are TGTGCAAGTCGCTTAGGGACCCACTCTAACTATGGCTACACCTTC.

This rearrangement joins TRBV7-9 to TRBJ2-7; D gene unclear. The J call may not be correct, given that the DNA end is closer to TRBJ2-5. The CDR3 length is 15 residues. In germline, CDR1 is SEHNR, CDR2 FQNEAQ (reference sequence). Written as DNA, the CDR3 is TGTGCCAGCAGCTCTGGTCAATATGAAGGAGAGACCCAGTACTTC. It translates to CASSSGQYEGETQYF.

This clonotype was found many times. The V gene is TRBV5-6, the J gene TRBJ1-2; D might be TRBD1 (6 bases). CDR3 length equals 16 residues. Germline V gives CDR1 SGHDT, CDR2 YYEEEE. Trimming pared 0 bases from V and 0 bases from J, leaving 12 bases between. CDR3 in amino acids: CASSLGQALANYGYTF. CDR3 in DNA: TGTGCCAGCAGCTTGGGACAGGCGTTAGCTAACTATGGCTACACCTTC. Filled out from reference TRBV5-6 and TRBJ1-2, the complete variable domain reads DAGVTQSPTHLIKTRGQQVTLRCSPKSGHDTVSWYQQALGQGPQFIFQYYEEEERQRGNFPDRFSGHQFPNYSSELNVNALLLGDSALYLCASSLGQALANYGYTFGSGTRLTVV.

V is TRBV5-1 and J is TRBJ2-1; the D is unclear. The CDR3 is 13 residues long. Trimming took 1 base from V and 6 from J, leaving 8 bases between them. CDR1 and CDR2 from the germline V gene are SGHRS and YFSETQ. DNA for the CDR3: TGCGCCAGCAGCTTGTTCACCCCCAATGAGCAGTTCTTC. Translated, it gives CASSLFTPNEQFF.